This TCR beta chain was identified in a study of blood T cells in healthy people across ages. Whole-study results and caveats: Roughly linear declines in TCR beta diversity per million T cells occurred with age.

This clonotype was detected only a few times. Antigen unknown. Together with a sample-barcoded 5' primer, a J-beta primer mix was included in a second PCR lasting roughly 6 to 12 cycles. TCRdb re-called the 5' RACE reads through MiXCR, storing one row per CDR3 protein. This table holds approximately 690,000 distinct CDR3 sequences, under 65% found once. The receptor comes from a man aged 60 to 75 in good health. Sequencing input: blood.

Here the CDR3 DNA reads TGTGCCAGCAGCACCCTAGCGAATGAGCAGTTCTTC. It yields the protein CASSTLANEQFF. This chain connects TRBV2 to TRBJ2-1, with a tentative D call TRBD2 (6 bases). V lost 6 bases and J lost 7, with 10 bases in between. Germline values: CDR1 SNHLY, CDR2 FYNNEI. The CDR3 runs 12 residues.